Shown below are 10 T cell receptor beta chains from a single sample sequenced in a study of blood T cell repertoires in COVID-19. Clones were sequenced by immunoSEQ multiplex PCR, and TCRdb holds only the in-frame ones, with some missing. The sample lists 250,000 to 300,000 clones, 85% to 90% occurring once. The source material was peripheral blood. These receptors came from a woman in her fifties or sixties with COVID-19, enrolled during active disease.

The chain combines TRBV12-3 or TRBV12-4 with TRBJ2-7; 7 positions agree with TRBD2. The CDR3 is 12 residues long. The V segment lost 8 bases and the J segment 2 bases; nucleotides outside the gene matches: 3. CDR3: CASGLAAYEQYF. CDR3 nucleotide sequence: TGTGCCAGCGGGCTAGCGGCCTACGAGCAGTACTTC.

The rearrangement links TRBV11-2 to TRBJ1-6, with TRBD1 matching 8 bases. The junction had 6 bases not matched to a gene; V was cut back by 5 bases and J by 9 bases. CDR1 and CDR2 from the germline V gene are SGHAT and FQNNGV. This CDR3 is built from 14 residues. DNA for the CDR3: TGTGCCAGCAGCCGAACAGGGGGAGGTTCACCCCTCCACTTT. It encodes CASSRTGGGSPLHF.

This chain joins TRBV5-4 and TRBJ2-7, with 9 bases fitting TRBD2. Germline loops: CDR1 SGHNT, CDR2 YYREEE (reference sequence). This CDR3 is built from 16 residues. Trimming cost V 4 bases and J 3 bases; bases outside gene matches: 11. The CDR3 region has the DNA TGTGCCAGCAGCCCAGGGGGGGCTAGCGGGATCTACGAGCAGTACTTC. Its translation: CASSPGGASGIYEQYF.

The rearrangement uses TRBV30 and TRBJ1-6; perhaps TRBD1 as D (6 bases). The germline gives CDR1 GTSNPN, CDR2 SVGIG (reference sequence). CDR3 size: 14 residues. V gave up 3 bases and J gave up 5 bases, with 11 bases separating them. CDR3 bases: TGTGCCTGGAGCCGGGACAACAATAATTCACCCCTCCACTTT. Encoded protein: CAWSRDNNNSPLHF. The full variable domain, its missing parts supplied by reference TRBV30 and TRBJ1-6, is SQTIHQWPATLVQPVGSPLSLECTVEGTSNPNLYWYRQAAGRGLQLLFYSVGIGQISSEVPQNLSASRPQDRQFILSSKKLLLSDSGFYLCAWSRDNNNSPLHFGNGTRLTVT.

This chain uses TRBV5-1 with TRBJ2-7, with D maybe TRBD2 (5 bases). Germline values: CDR1 SGHRS, CDR2 YFSETQ. This CDR3 has 13 amino acids. Trimming stripped 4 bases from V and 3 bases from J, with 11 bases between. CDR3 DNA: TGCGCCAGCAGCCGCCTAGCTTTCTACGAGCAGTACTTC. Translation: CASSRLAFYEQYF. The full variable domain, in which reference TRBV5-1 and TRBJ2-7 provide the parts outside the CDR3, is KAGVTQTPRYLIKTRGQQVTLSCSPISGHRSVSWYQQTPGQGLQFLFEYFSETQRNKGNFPGRFSGRQFSNSRSEMNVSTLELGDSALYLCASSRLAFYEQYFGPGTRLTVT.

The chain has TRBV23-1 and TRBJ2-2; D unclear. Being an ORF, TRBV23-1 has a function that is uncertain. The length of the CDR3 is 9 residues. V lost 11 bases and J 5 bases, leaving 3 bases between the germline ends. The CDR3 spells CARTGELFF. CDR3 nucleotide sequence: TGCGCCCGTACCGGGGAGCTGTTTTTT.

The V and J genes are TRBV27 and TRBJ1-2, with 9 bases matching TRBD1. The CDR3 is 13 residues long. Trimming removed 6 bases from V and 7 bases from J; junction bases left unmatched: 6. Germline loops: CDR1 MNHEY, CDR2 SMNVEV (reference sequence). The CDR3 is CASSPWTGVGYTF. Written as DNA, the CDR3 is TGTGCCAGCAGCCCCTGGACAGGGGTTGGCTACACCTTC.

The chain's CDR3 is CASRLAGGPHEQYF. In nucleotides, the CDR3 is TGTGCCTCTCGACTAGCGGGAGGGCCCCACGAGCAGTACTTC. The chain is built from TRBV30 and TRBJ2-7; 14 positions match TRBD2. The CDR3 extends over 14 amino acids. The germline gives CDR1 GTSNPN, CDR2 SVGIG (reference sequence). J lost 5 bases, V lost 7 bases, and 7 bases had no gene match.

The genes are TRBV28 and TRBJ2-2; TRBD1 matches at 10 bases. This CDR3 is 16 amino acids long. Trimming at V came to 3 bases and at J to 4 bases, leaving 5 bases not matched to a gene. The V gene's germline CDR1 is MDHEN and CDR2 SYDVKM. CDR3 protein: CASSFRGTGVTGELFF. The CDR3 region has the DNA TGTGCCAGCAGTTTTAGAGGGACAGGGGTCACCGGGGAGCTGTTTTTT.

This chain links TRBV27 with TRBJ1-1; 7 bases fit TRBD1. The length of the CDR3 is 14 residues. Looked up from germline, CDR1 is MNHEY and CDR2 is SMNVEV (reference sequence). Trimming at V came to 2 bases and at J to 1 base, leaving 1 base not matched to a gene. The CDR3 reads CASSLGTANTEAFF. The CDR3 bases are TGTGCCAGCAGTTTAGGGACAGCGAACACTGAAGCTTTCTTT.